The source of this TCR beta chain is a study of T-cell memory formation after mild COVID-19 (dated by TCRdb to the early 2020s). About the full investigation: Most TCR sequence clusters were specific to one of the two donors. Two young, previously healthy adult volunteers made up the cohort, one male and one female. T-cell clones expanding and contracting after mild COVID-19 in a couple of donors were tracked by longitudinal TCRalpha and TCRbeta repertoire sequencing.

This clonotype was recorded a few times. Its antigen remains undetermined. No much larger clonotype is one base removed from it; base qualities were not supplied. Sequencing took place on an Illumina NovaSeq 6000. TCRalpha and TCRbeta cDNA libraries were constructed by 5'RACE with constant-segment primers, with sample barcodes and unique molecular identifiers being introduced. RNA was extracted from every sample with Trizol reagent. Amplification of the libraries took two PCR steps, and the second step added a second sample barcode plus Illumina TruSeq adapters. The libraries were sequenced on an Illumina NovaSeq using 2 x 150 bp paired-end reads. The source study handled its data this way. The reads were demultiplexed and collapsed into UMI-guided consensus sequences using migec v1.2.7. With mixcr v2.1.11, UMI consensuses were aligned to TRA and TRB V and J templates and assembled into clonotypes. Clonotypes were classified as expanded or contracted when called significant by both edgeR and NoisET, with noise models trained on biological replicates. For edgeR calls, a false discovery rate-adjusted p below 0.01 and a log2 fold-change threshold of 1 were applied. PCA with hierarchical clustering of max-normalized trajectories of the 1000 most abundant clonotypes was used as exploratory dynamics analysis. Separately sequenced CD4+ and CD8+ repertoires were used to assign a CD4 or CD8 phenotype to each responding clone. Using fastp trimming at Q25 and MiXCR clonotype assembly, TCRdb reanalyzed the public sequencing data and kept in-frame beta chains. Under each unique CDR3 protein, matching rows form one entry showing the most common genes and DNA. The V and J calls were not made by the authors but by TCRdb's processing. The sample table contains approximately 60,000 distinct CDR3 sequences; only one count was recorded for over 7.5% of them. More than 0.95% of the sample is held by the ten biggest clonotypes.

Beyond this particular receptor, the publication reports: SARS-CoV-2 specificity of the second-wave clones peaking on day 37 was not confirmed. Balanced CD4/CD8 phenotypes were observed for clones contracting from day 15 to 85, whereas a bias towards CD4+ was observed for a second wave of clones expanding from day 15 to 37. Contracting CD4+ clones were located mainly in the CM and EM memory subsets, whereas CD8+ clones were found to be enriched in EMRA. The study covered only a couple of mild cases, and larger cohorts including severe cases with pre-infection samples were considered necessary. The detection of some responding clones in pre-infection memory suggests that pre-existing cross-reactive memory T cells joined the SARS-CoV-2 response.

CDR1 MNHEY and CDR2 SVGAGI were looked up in the germline V gene. The CDR3, cysteine through phenylalanine, is 15 amino acids long. The DNA shown is the 45-base CDR3, in frame from base 1. V loses 6 bases at its end and J loses 3 bases; junction bases beyond the gene matches: 9. PBMCs were isolated by Ficoll-Paque density gradient centrifugation. The sequence links TRBV6-5 to TRBJ2-5; the central 8 bases match TRBD2. The TCR comes from a young man who had mild COVID-19 (a few samples of this study predate the infection). The sample titles of this study are shuffled in the database, so cell type and time point are left out; the donor was told from shared clones. Sequenced input: PBMCs or a T cell subset sorted from them (not recorded which). The base sequence is TGTGCCAGCAGGACCGCCGGCGGGGGGAAAGAGACCCAGTACTTC. Its protein product is CASRTAGGGKETQYF.